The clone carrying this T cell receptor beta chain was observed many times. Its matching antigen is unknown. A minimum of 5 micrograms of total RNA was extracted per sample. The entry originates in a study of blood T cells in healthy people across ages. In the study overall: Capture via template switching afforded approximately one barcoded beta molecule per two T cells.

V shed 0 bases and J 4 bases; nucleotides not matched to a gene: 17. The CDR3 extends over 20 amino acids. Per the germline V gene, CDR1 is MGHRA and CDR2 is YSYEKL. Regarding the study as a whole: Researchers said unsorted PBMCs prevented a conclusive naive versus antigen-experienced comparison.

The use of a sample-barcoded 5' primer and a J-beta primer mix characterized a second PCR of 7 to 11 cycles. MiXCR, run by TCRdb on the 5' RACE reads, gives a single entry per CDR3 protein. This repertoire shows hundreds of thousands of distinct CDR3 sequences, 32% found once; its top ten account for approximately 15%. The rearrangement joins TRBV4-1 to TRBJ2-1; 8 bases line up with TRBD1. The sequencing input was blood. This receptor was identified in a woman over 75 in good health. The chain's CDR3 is CASSQEIIRSGQVGYNEQFF. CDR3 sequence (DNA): TGCGCCAGCAGCCAAGAAATAATAAGGTCGGGACAGGTGGGTTACAATGAGCAGTTCTTC.